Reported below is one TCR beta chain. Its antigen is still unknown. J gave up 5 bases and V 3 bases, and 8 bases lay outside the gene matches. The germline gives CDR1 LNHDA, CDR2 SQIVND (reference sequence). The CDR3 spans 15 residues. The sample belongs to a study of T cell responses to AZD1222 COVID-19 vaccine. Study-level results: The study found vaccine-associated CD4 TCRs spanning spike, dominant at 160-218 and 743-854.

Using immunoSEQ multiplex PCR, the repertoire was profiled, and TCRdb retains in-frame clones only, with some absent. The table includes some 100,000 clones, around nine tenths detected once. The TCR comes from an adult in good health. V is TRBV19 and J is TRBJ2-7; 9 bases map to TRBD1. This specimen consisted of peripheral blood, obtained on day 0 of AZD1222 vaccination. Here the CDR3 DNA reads TGTGCCAGTAGTATCCGGGACAGGGCAAGGGACGAGCAGTACTTC. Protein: CASSIRDRARDEQYF.